This TCR beta chain was identified during a study of cytomegalovirus exposure and HLA in healthy donors. V lost 6 bases to trimming and J lost 0 bases, with 4 bases between them. CDR1 is SGDLS, CDR2 YYNGEE, per germline. CDR3 length equals 13 residues. PCR was performed using 60 Vbeta and 13 Jbeta primers. Data came from immunoSEQ multiplex PCR; TCRdb stores just in-frame clones and leaves some out. This sample has roughly 200,000 clones, with 77% found just once. This chain connects TRBV9 to TRBJ2-6; D not resolved. Specimen: PBMCs. This clonotype was sampled from an older woman in good health and CMV-seropositive. CDR3 loop: CASTGSGANVLTF. DNA for the CDR3: TGTGCCAGCACCGGCTCTGGGGCCAACGTCCTGACTTTC.